This TCR beta chain was identified in a study of shared clonotypes between healthy human individuals. General study results and limits: Naive CD4 clonotypes were shared across several donors at roughly 5.3%.

As to this clone: The antigen is unknown.

The J segment lost 3 bases and the V segment lost 0 bases, leaving 4 bases of the junction unmatched. The CDR3 runs to 15 residues. Germline V gene lookup returns CDR1 SNHLY and CDR2 FYNNEI. The authors' processing: ImmunoSEQ output held junction-only sequences without quality scores, so filtering differed. TCRdb's table, derived via immunoSEQ multiplex PCR, lists solely in-frame clones and lacks some. That table gives V, J and clone size, and the DNA gave D and trimming. The profile shows 1.4 million to 1.5 million clones, approximately 97% of them singletons. The sequence derives from a young man in good health. Sequenced input: naive CD4+ T cells sorted from blood. As to subset: CD45RA+ positively selected. The genes are TRBV2 and TRBJ2-7; 8 nucleotides match TRBD2. CDR3: CASSEALAGGYEQYF. CDR3 DNA: TGTGCCAGCAGTGAAGCTTTGGCGGGAGGCTACGAGCAGTACTTC.